Listed here are 8 T cell receptor beta chains from one sample, sequenced in a study of shared clonotypes between healthy human individuals. Using immunoSEQ multiplex PCR, the repertoire was profiled, and TCRdb retains in-frame clones only, with some absent. The sample lists around 510,000 clones, 95% to 97% occurring once. The sample consisted of naive CD4+ T cells sorted from blood. Subset specified: CD45RA+ positively selected. The receptors were gathered from a woman in her thirties in good health.

The V gene is TRBV28, the J gene TRBJ2-1; D is ambiguous. The germline gives CDR1 MDHEN, CDR2 SYDVKM. The CDR3 is 14 residues long. The V end lost 6 bases, the J end lost 1 base, and 10 bases lay between the germline ends. In DNA form, the CDR3 reads TGTGCCAGCAGAAGCGCCAAGTCCTACAATGAGCAGTTCTTC. Its protein is CASRSAKSYNEQFF. The entire variable domain, with the rest obtained from reference TRBV28 and TRBJ2-1, is as follows: DVKVTQSSRYLVKRTGEKVFLECVQDMDHENMFWYRQDPGLGLRLIYFSYDVKMKEKGDIPEGYSVSREKKERFSLILESASTNQTSMYLCASRSAKSYNEQFFGPGTRLTVL.

The gene calls are TRBV6-5 and TRBJ2-1; 7 nucleotides align to TRBD2. The length of the CDR3 is 14 residues. Germline CDR1 and CDR2: MNHEY and SVGAGI. V was pared by 6 bases and J by 6 bases, with 8 bases of the junction left unmatched. The CDR3 nucleotides read TGTGCCAGCAGCCGGGGACTACCAATCAATGAGCAGTTCTTC. Translated, it gives CASSRGLPINEQFF.

This chain links TRBV29-1 with TRBJ1-1; D possibly corresponds to TRBD1 (6 bases). The germline V gene encodes CDR1 SQVTM and CDR2 ANQGSEA. V lost 5 bases and J 0 bases, leaving 13 bases between the germline ends. The CDR3 is 14 residues long. CDR3 sequence: CSVTRTAMNTEAFF. The CDR3 nucleotides read TGCAGCGTTACAAGGACAGCTATGAACACTGAAGCTTTCTTT.

In this sample, this clone turned up once. This chain connects TRBV14 to TRBJ2-1, with 8 bases that match TRBD2. Germline CDR1 reads SGHDN; CDR2 reads FVKESK. This CDR3 spans 18 amino acids. With 4 bases clipped from V and 4 bases from J, the junction kept 15 bases outside the gene matches. The CDR3 protein is CASSRQSIAGPGYNEQFF. The CDR3 DNA reads TGTGCCAGCAGCCGACAATCTATAGCGGGACCGGGTTACAATGAGCAGTTCTTC.

V gene TRBV9 combines with J gene TRBJ1-6; the D is unclear. Deletions cut 1 base from V and 7 bases from J, with 9 bases between. The germline CDR1 and CDR2 sequences are SGDLS and YYNGEE. The CDR3 runs 14 residues. The CDR3 bases are TGTGCCAGCAGCGTACAACACGTGAATTCACCCCTCCACTTT. Its translation is CASSVQHVNSPLHF.

This clone appeared a single time. The chain carries TRBV27 and TRBJ2-3; D not certain. The CDR3 spans 16 residues. Germline CDR1 is MNHEY and CDR2 is SMNVEV (reference sequence). V shed 4 bases and J shed 0 bases, with 14 bases lying between them. This chain's CDR3 is CASSWAAVSSTDTQYF. CDR3 DNA: TGTGCCAGCAGTTGGGCAGCAGTATCTAGCACAGATACGCAGTATTTT.

This sequence joins TRBV9 and TRBJ2-7; no reliable D call. The germline V gene has CDR1 SGDLS and CDR2 YYNGEE. The CDR3 has 14 amino acids. Trimming pared 0 bases from V and 0 bases from J, leaving 7 bases between. Here the CDR3 reads CASSVGGLSYEQYF. CDR3 nucleotide sequence: TGTGCCAGCAGCGTAGGCGGTCTCTCCTACGAGCAGTACTTC.

This chain joins TRBV7-8 and TRBJ2-7, with 12 nucleotides matching TRBD2. V shed 3 bases and J 0 bases; nucleotides not matched to a gene: 3. The CDR3 spans 16 residues. The germline CDR1 and CDR2 sequences are SGHVS and FQNEAQ. This chain's CDR3 is CASSFTSGGSSYEQYF. CDR3 bases: TGTGCCAGCAGCTTTACTAGCGGGGGGAGCTCCTACGAGCAGTACTTC. Full variable domain (missing parts from reference TRBV7-8 and TRBJ2-7): GAGVSQSPRYKVAKRGQDVALRCDPISGHVSLFWYQQALGQGPEFLTYFQNEAQLDKSGLPSDRFFAERPEGSVSTLKIQRTQQEDSAVYLCASSFTSGGSSYEQYFGPGTRLTVT.